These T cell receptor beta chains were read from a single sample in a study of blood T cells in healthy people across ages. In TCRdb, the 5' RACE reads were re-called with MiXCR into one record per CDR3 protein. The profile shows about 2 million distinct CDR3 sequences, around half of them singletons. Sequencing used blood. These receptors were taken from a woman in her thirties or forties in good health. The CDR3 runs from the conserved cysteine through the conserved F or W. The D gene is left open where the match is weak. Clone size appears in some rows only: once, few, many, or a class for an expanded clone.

CDR3: CASSQDRLYEQYF; DNA: TGTGCCAGCAGCCAGGACAGACTCTACGAGCAGTACTTC; V: TRBV4-2; J: TRBJ2-7; D: -; size: many
CDR3: CASSWGSSQPQHF; DNA: TGCGCCAGCAGCTGGGGGAGTAGTCAGCCCCAGCATTTT; V: TRBV5-1; J: TRBJ1-5; D: -; size: -
CDR3: CASSQDRGGGRPQHF; DNA: TGCGCCAGCAGCCAAGACAGGGGTGGTGGTCGGCCCCAGCATTTT; V: TRBV4-3; J: TRBJ1-5; D: -; size: -
CDR3: CASSPLPEEKLFF; DNA: TGTGCCAGCAGTCCCCTCCCAGAGGAAAAACTGTTTTTT; V: TRBV7-9; J: TRBJ1-4; D: -; size: -
CDR3: CAISESASGGYEQFF; DNA: TGTGCCATCAGTGAGAGCGCTAGCGGGGGCTATGAGCAGTTCTTC; V: TRBV10-3; J: TRBJ2-1; D: TRBD2; size: -
CDR3: CSVGGLAASTDTQYF; DNA: TGCAGCGTGGGAGGCCTAGCGGCCTCCACAGATACGCAGTATTTT; V: TRBV29-1; J: TRBJ2-3; D: TRBD2; size: -
CDR3: CASSETTSGAGTQYF; DNA: TGTGCCAGCAGTGAAACGACTAGCGGAGCGGGCACGCAGTATTTT; V: TRBV2; J: TRBJ2-3; D: TRBD2; size: few
CDR3: CASSQPGTAIPGYTF; DNA: TGCGCCAGCAGCCAACCCGGGACCGCTATTCCCGGCTACACCTTC; V: TRBV4-3; J: TRBJ1-2; D: -; size: few
CDR3: CATSRDVAGGNEQFF; DNA: TGTGCCACCAGCAGAGACGTAGCGGGGGGCAATGAGCAGTTCTTC; V: TRBV15; J: TRBJ2-1; D: TRBD2; size: -
CDR3: CASSLTRSVAFF; DNA: TGTGCCAGCAGCTTGACAAGGTCGGTAGCTTTCTTT; V: TRBV7-2; J: TRBJ1-1; D: -; size: -
CDR3: CAGTNSGGGNEQFF; DNA: TGCGCCGGCACTAATAGCGGGGGGGGCAATGAGCAGTTCTTC; V: TRBV5-1; J: TRBJ2-1; D: TRBD2; size: -